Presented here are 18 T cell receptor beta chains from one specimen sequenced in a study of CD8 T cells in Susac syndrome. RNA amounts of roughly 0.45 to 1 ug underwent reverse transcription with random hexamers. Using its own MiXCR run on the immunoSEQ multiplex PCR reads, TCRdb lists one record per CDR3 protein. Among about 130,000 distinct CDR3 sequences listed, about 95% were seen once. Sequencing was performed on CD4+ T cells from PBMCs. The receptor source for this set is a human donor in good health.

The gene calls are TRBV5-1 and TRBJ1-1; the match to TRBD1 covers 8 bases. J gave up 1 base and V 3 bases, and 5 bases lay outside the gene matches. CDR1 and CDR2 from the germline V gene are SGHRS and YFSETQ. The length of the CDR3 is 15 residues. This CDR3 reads CASSSLGQANTEAFF. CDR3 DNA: TGCGCCAGCAGCTCTCTGGGACAGGCGAACACTGAAGCTTTCTTT.

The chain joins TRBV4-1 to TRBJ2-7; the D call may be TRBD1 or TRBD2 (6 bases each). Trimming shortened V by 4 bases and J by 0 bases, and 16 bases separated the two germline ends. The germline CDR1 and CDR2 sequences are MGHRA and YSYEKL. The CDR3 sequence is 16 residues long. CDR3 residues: CASSPGDSRNSYEQYF. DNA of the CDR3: TGCGCCAGCAGCCCAGGGGACTCGAGGAACTCCTACGAGCAGTACTTC.

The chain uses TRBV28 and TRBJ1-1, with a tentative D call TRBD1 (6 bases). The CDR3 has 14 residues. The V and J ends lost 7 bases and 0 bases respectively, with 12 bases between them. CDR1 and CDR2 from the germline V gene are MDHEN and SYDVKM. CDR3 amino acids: CASNQYRVNTEAFF. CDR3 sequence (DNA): TGTGCCAGCAATCAGTACAGGGTGAACACTGAAGCTTTCTTT.

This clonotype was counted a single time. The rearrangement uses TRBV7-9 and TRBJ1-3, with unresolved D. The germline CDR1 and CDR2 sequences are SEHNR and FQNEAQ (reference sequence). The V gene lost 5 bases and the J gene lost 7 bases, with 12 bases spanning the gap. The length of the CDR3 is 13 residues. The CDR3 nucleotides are TGTGCCAGCAGCGTCTCCTGGACGAACACCATATATTTT. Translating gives CASSVSWTNTIYF. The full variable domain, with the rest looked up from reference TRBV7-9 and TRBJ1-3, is DTGVSQNPRHKITKRGQNVTFRCDPISEHNRLYWYRQTLGQGPEFLTYFQNEAQLEKSRLLSDRFSAERPKGSFSTLEIQRTEQGDSAMYLCASSVSWTNTIYFGEGSWLTVV.

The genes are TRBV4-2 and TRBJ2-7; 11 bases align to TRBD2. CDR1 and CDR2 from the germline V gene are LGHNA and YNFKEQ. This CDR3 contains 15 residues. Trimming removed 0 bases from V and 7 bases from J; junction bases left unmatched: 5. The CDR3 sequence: CASSQELAGGGEQYF. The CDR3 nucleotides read TGTGCCAGCAGCCAAGAGCTAGCGGGAGGAGGGGAGCAGTACTTC.

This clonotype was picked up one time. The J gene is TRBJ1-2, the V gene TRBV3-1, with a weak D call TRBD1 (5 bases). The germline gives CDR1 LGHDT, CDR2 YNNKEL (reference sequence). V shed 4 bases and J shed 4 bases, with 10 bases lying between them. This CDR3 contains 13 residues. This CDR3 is CASSRDSSYGYTF. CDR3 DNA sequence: TGTGCCAGCAGCCGTGACAGTTCCTATGGCTACACCTTC.

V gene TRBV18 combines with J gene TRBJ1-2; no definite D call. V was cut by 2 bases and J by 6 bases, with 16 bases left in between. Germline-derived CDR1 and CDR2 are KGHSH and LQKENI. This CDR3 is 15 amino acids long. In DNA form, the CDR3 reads TGTGCCAGCTCACCAGAGAGGGCGGGCGCGGATGGCTACACCTTC. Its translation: CASSPERAGADGYTF.

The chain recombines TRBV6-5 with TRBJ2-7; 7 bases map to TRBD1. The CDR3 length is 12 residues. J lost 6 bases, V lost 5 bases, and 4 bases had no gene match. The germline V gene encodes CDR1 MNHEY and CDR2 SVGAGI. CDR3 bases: TGTGCCAGCAGTGGGACAGAGGGCGAGCAGTACTTC. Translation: CASSGTEGEQYF.

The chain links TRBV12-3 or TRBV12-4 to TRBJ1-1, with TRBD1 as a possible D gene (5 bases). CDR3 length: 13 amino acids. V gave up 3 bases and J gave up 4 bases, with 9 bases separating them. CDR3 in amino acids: CASSFSGGTEAFF. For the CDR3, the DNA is TGTGCCAGCAGTTTCTCTGGGGGCACTGAAGCTTTCTTT.

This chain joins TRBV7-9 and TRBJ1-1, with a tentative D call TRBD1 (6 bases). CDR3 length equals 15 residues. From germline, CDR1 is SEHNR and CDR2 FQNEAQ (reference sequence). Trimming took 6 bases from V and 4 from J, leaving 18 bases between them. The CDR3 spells CASSLPTGYSTEAFF. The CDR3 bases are TGTGCCAGCAGTTTGCCGACAGGCTACAGCACTGAAGCTTTCTTT.

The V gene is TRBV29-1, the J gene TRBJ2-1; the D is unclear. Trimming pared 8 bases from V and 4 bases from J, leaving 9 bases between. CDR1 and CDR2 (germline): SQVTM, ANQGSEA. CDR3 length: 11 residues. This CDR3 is CSFVGYNEQFF. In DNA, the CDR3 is TGCAGCTTTGTAGGTTACAATGAGCAGTTCTTC.

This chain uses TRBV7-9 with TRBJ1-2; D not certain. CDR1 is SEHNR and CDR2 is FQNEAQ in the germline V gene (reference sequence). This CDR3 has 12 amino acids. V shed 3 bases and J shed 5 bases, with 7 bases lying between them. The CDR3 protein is CASSFTAYGYTF. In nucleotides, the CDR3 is TGTGCCAGCAGCTTTACCGCATATGGCTACACCTTC.

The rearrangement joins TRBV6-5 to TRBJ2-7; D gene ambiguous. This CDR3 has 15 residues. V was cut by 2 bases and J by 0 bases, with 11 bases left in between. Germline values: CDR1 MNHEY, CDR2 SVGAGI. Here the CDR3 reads CASSYGGMGSYEQYF. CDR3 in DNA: TGTGCCAGCAGTTACGGTGGGATGGGCTCCTACGAGCAGTACTTC.

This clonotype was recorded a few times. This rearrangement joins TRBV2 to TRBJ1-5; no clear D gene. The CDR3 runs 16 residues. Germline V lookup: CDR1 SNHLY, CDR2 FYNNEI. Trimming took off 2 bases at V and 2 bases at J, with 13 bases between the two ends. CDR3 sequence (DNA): TGTGCCAGCAGTGAATATGGCCCGCAGGGCAATCAGCCCCAGCATTTT. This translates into CASSEYGPQGNQPQHF. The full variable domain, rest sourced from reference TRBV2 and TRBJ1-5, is EPEVTQTPSHQVTQMGQEVILRCVPISNHLYFYWYRQILGQKVEFLVSFYNNEISEKSEIFDDQFSVERPDGSNFTLKIRSTKLEDSAMYFCASSEYGPQGNQPQHFGDGTRLSIL.

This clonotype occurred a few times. DNA of the CDR3: TGTGCCAGCAGCCCCCGACAGGGGAAAAACACTGAAGCTTTCTTT. This encodes CASSPRQGKNTEAFF. The J gene is TRBJ1-1, the V gene TRBV3-1, with 8 bases matching TRBD1. The CDR3 covers 15 residues. CDR1 and CDR2 (germline): LGHDT, YNNKEL (reference sequence). The V segment lost 4 bases and the J segment 2 bases; nucleotides outside the gene matches: 6.

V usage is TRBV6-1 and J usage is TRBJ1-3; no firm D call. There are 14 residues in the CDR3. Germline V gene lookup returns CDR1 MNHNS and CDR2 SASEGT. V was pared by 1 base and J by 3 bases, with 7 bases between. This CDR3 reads CASSEGFIGNTIYF. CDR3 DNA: TGTGCCAGCAGTGAAGGGTTTATTGGAAACACCATATATTTT.

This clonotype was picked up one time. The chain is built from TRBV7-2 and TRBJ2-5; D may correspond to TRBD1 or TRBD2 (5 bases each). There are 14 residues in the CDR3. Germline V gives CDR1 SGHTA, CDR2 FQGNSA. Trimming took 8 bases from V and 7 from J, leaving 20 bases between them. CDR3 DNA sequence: TGTGCCAGCGGAGAGGGACCATCATCCCCGACCCAGTACTTC. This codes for CASGEGPSSPTQYF.

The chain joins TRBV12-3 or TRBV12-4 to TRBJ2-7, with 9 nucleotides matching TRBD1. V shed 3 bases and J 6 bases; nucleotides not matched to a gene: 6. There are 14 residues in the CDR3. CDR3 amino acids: CASSFGTGSLEQYF. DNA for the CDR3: TGTGCCAGCAGTTTTGGGACAGGGTCCCTCGAGCAGTACTTC.